The next 5 T cell receptor beta chains were all read from a single sample in a study of control samples from healthy donors and cancer patients. TCRdb keeps only in-frame clones here, not all; method: immunoSEQ multiplex PCR. The data show about 120,000 clones, 89% seen once. The material sequenced was blood. These receptors all come from a man in his forties or fifties in good health.

This clone turned up a few times. The chain couples TRBV5-1 to TRBJ2-5, with 8 bases identical to TRBD2. Germline CDR1 is SGHRS and CDR2 is YFSETQ. The J segment lost 2 bases and the V segment lost 2 bases, leaving 5 bases of the junction unmatched. This CDR3 is built from 15 residues. For the CDR3, the DNA is TGCGCCAGCAGCTTAGCGGGGGCCTTTCAAGAGACCCAGTACTTC. Translating gives CASSLAGAFQETQYF. The full variable domain, with the rest looked up from reference TRBV5-1 and TRBJ2-5, is KAGVTQTPRYLIKTRGQQVTLSCSPISGHRSVSWYQQTPGQGLQFLFEYFSETQRNKGNFPGRFSGRQFSNSRSEMNVSTLELGDSALYLCASSLAGAFQETQYFGPGTRLLVL.

The rearrangement joins TRBV19 to TRBJ2-3; TRBD1 matches at 10 bases. The CDR3 runs to 13 residues. Germline V gives CDR1 LNHDA, CDR2 SQIVND (reference sequence). With 9 bases clipped from V and 4 bases from J, the junction kept 4 bases outside the gene matches. The CDR3 here is CASRDRGADTQYF. The CDR3 DNA reads as TGTGCCAGCCGGGACAGGGGCGCAGATACGCAGTATTTT.

J is TRBJ1-2 and V is TRBV19; no clear D. V was shortened by 5 bases and J by 5 bases, with 18 bases between the two germline ends. This CDR3 is built from 15 residues. Germline V gene lookup returns CDR1 LNHDA and CDR2 SQIVND (reference sequence). The CDR3 DNA reads as TGTGCCAGTAGTTCGACGGCCTCGGGTGTTTATGGCTACACCTTC. Its translation: CASSSTASGVYGYTF.

The rearrangement uses TRBV5-6 and TRBJ2-5, with TRBD2 matching over 8 bases. There are 15 residues in the CDR3. J was trimmed by 3 bases and V by 3 bases; bases with no gene match: 7. Germline-derived CDR1 and CDR2 are SGHDT and YYEEEE. DNA for the CDR3: TGTGCCAGCAGCTGGAGCGGGGGTTTGAAAGAGACCCAGTACTTC. Translation: CASSWSGGLKETQYF.

V gene TRBV5-3 combines with J gene TRBJ2-3; D might be TRBD1 (5 bases). TRBV5-3 is placed among ORFs of uncertain function. V gave up 0 bases and J gave up 2 bases, with 10 bases separating them. CDR3 size: 15 residues. In nucleotides, the CDR3 is TGTGCCAGAAGCTTGGGACAGATGGTCACAGATACGCAGTATTTT. Protein product: CARSLGQMVTDTQYF.